The 27 T cell receptor beta chains given below trace back to one sample, sequenced in a study of CD8+ T cells in alopecia areata. RNA was isolated and reverse transcribed to cDNA, the sequencing template. The repertoire was sequenced with immunoSEQ multiplex PCR; TCRdb's copy has only in-frame clones and lacks some. The sample contains roughly 140,000 clones, around 55% of which appear only once. The sample in question was CD8+ T cells sorted from blood, obtained at week 0. These receptors were obtained from a human donor with alopecia areata.

The chain joins TRBV2 to TRBJ2-7; D might be TRBD2 (6 bases). The V and J ends lost 11 bases and 6 bases respectively, with 17 bases between them. CDR3 size: 12 residues. From germline, CDR1 is SNHLY and CDR2 FYNNEI. The CDR3 loop is CARRDSSLEQYF. CDR3 nucleotides: TGTGCCCGCCGGGACTCTTCCCTCGAGCAGTACTTC.

This clone was seen more than once but under ten times. The chain recombines TRBV29-1 with TRBJ1-2; 7 nucleotides match TRBD1. Germline V gene sequence: CDR1 SQVTM, CDR2 ANQGSEA. The CDR3 contains 15 residues. V shed 3 bases and J 3 bases; nucleotides not matched to a gene: 10. The CDR3 DNA follows: TGCAGCGTTGACGTTCGCACAGGGGAAGACTATGGCTACACCTTC. Translating it yields CSVDVRTGEDYGYTF.

This clone has more than one count but fewer than ten. The V gene is TRBV29-1, the J gene TRBJ2-7; D is possibly TRBD2 (5 bases). Germline CDR1 SQVTM, CDR2 ANQGSEA. Deletions cut 5 bases from V and 6 bases from J, with 20 bases between. The CDR3 is 14 residues long. The CDR3 coding sequence is TGCAGCGTTACCCGGACGTCCGCCGCGGGCGAGCAGTACTTC. Protein: CSVTRTSAAGEQYF.

The chain uses TRBV6-5 and TRBJ2-1; TRBD2 matches at 7 bases. CDR3 size: 13 residues. Unmatched junction bases numbered 4, after V lost 5 bases and J lost 6 bases. CDR1 is MNHEY and CDR2 is SVGAGI in the germline V gene. The CDR3, as DNA: TGTGCCAGCAGTCAGACTAGCATCAATGAGCAGTTCTTC. Its translation: CASSQTSINEQFF.

The chain has TRBV25-1 and TRBJ2-1, with TRBD2 as a possible D gene (6 bases). The germline V and J ends were trimmed by 2 bases and 3 bases, with 14 bases remaining between them. CDR3 length equals 16 residues. Germline CDR1 reads MGHDK; CDR2 reads SYGVNS. The chain's CDR3 is CASSEGGSGNYNEQFF. In nucleotides, the CDR3 is TGTGCCAGCAGTGAAGGAGGTAGCGGTAACTACAATGAGCAGTTCTTC. Combining the CDR3 with reference TRBV25-1 and TRBJ2-1 gives the whole variable domain EADIYQTPRYLVIGTGKKITLECSQTMGHDKMYWYQQDPGMELHLIHYSYGVNSTEKGDLSSESTVSRIRTEHFPLTLESARPSHTSQYLCASSEGGSGNYNEQFFGPGTRLTVL.

This clone has just a few counts. V and J are TRBV2 and TRBJ2-7, with 9 bases identical to TRBD1. Trimming cost V 5 bases and J 4 bases; bases outside gene matches: 3. Germline CDR1 is SNHLY and CDR2 is FYNNEI. CDR3 length equals 13 residues. CDR3 sequence reads: CASSTGGMYEQYF. The CDR3 DNA follows: TGTGCCAGCAGTACAGGGGGCATGTACGAGCAGTACTTC.

The chain joins TRBV4-3 to TRBJ2-3, with TRBD2 as a possible D gene (7 bases). This CDR3 contains 17 residues. CDR1 is LGHNA, CDR2 YSLEER, per germline. The germline V and J ends were trimmed by 0 bases and 5 bases, with 18 bases remaining between them. For the CDR3, the DNA is TGCGCCAGCAGCCAAGATTCCCACCGGGGGGCCAGAGATACGCAGTATTTT. Protein sequence: CASSQDSHRGARDTQYF.

The chain recombines TRBV7-6 with TRBJ1-2; possibly TRBD1 for D (5 bases). V was shortened by 4 bases and J by 8 bases, with 14 bases between the two germline ends. The CDR3 extends over 13 amino acids. From germline, CDR1 is SGHVS and CDR2 FNYEAQ. The CDR3, as DNA: TGTGCCAGCAGCTCCGGGACCTTTAGAGGCTACACCTTC. This translates into CASSSGTFRGYTF.

In its sample, this clone was seen once. The rearrangement uses TRBV2 and TRBJ1-1; weak D call: TRBD1 (5 bases). CDR1 SNHLY and CDR2 FYNNEI come from the germline V gene. The CDR3 runs 13 residues. V was shortened by 6 bases and J by 1 base, with 9 bases between the two germline ends. CDR3 loop: CASRPDRNTEAFF. In DNA form, the CDR3 reads TGTGCCAGCAGACCCGACAGGAACACTGAAGCTTTCTTT.

The chain has TRBV30 and TRBJ1-1; a possible D gene is TRBD1 (5 bases). The CDR3 loop spans 12 amino acids. The V gene lost 4 bases and the J gene lost 7 bases, with 13 bases spanning the gap. CDR1 and CDR2 (germline): GTSNPN, SVGIG (reference sequence). CDR3 coding DNA: TGTGCCTGGAATCCAGGGACCGATGAAGCTTTCTTT. Translation gives CAWNPGTDEAFF. The full variable domain, with the rest looked up from reference TRBV30 and TRBJ1-1, is SQTIHQWPATLVQPVGSPLSLECTVEGTSNPNLYWYRQAAGRGLQLLFYSVGIGQISSEVPQNLSASRPQDRQFILSSKKLLLSDSGFYLCAWNPGTDEAFFGQGTRLTVV.

The chain combines TRBV4-3 with TRBJ2-7; 11 bases match TRBD2. Trimming cost V 0 bases and J 4 bases; bases outside gene matches: 8. CDR3 length equals 17 residues. From germline, CDR1 is LGHNA and CDR2 YSLEER. The chain's CDR3 is CASSQEGPSGGLYEQYF. In DNA, the CDR3 is TGCGCCAGCAGCCAAGAGGGGCCTAGCGGGGGGCTATACGAGCAGTACTTC.

V and J are TRBV6-6 and TRBJ2-7, with D hard to call. With 5 bases removed from V and 6 bases from J, the gap between germline ends came to 17 bases. The CDR3 has 14 residues. Germline assignment: CDR1 MNHNY and CDR2 SVGAGI (reference sequence). The CDR3 protein is CASSTPDSLGEQYF. CDR3 nucleotides: TGTGCCAGCAGTACCCCAGACTCCCTTGGCGAGCAGTACTTC.

J is TRBJ2-7 and V is TRBV5-1, with no clear D. With 1 base removed from V and 1 base from J, the gap between germline ends came to 6 bases. The germline CDR1 and CDR2 sequences are SGHRS and YFSETQ. There are 13 residues in the CDR3. CDR3 nucleotide sequence: TGCGCCAGCAGCTTGACCGTATCCTACGAGCAGTACTTC. Protein product: CASSLTVSYEQYF.

This chain connects TRBV2 to TRBJ1-1; TRBD1 might be the D (6 bases). The CDR3 is 13 residues long. CDR1 SNHLY and CDR2 FYNNEI come from the germline V gene. V was cut by 6 bases and J by 6 bases, with 14 bases left in between. The CDR3 DNA sequence: TGTGCCAGCAGGACCGGACAGACTGCTGAAGCTTTCTTT. Translating gives CASRTGQTAEAFF.

This clone came up a few times. CDR3 in amino acids: CASSPTAGQGAGEQYF. In nucleotides, the CDR3 is TGTGCCAGCAGCCCCACCGCCGGACAGGGGGCTGGGGAGCAGTACTTC. The chain employs TRBV16 and TRBJ2-7; 11 bases are shared with TRBD1. The V segment lost 4 bases and the J segment 7 bases; nucleotides outside the gene matches: 12. There are 16 residues in the CDR3. The germline gives CDR1 KGHSY, CDR2 FQNENV.

The chain carries TRBV7-2 and TRBJ2-2; the D is unclear. The CDR3 runs 14 residues. Between the trimmed V and J ends, which lost 5 bases and 1 base, there was a span of 8 bases. CDR1 and CDR2 from the germline V gene are SGHTA and FQGNSA. CDR3 in DNA: TGTGCCAGCAGCCCCACAGTGAACACCGGGGAGCTGTTTTTT. Translating it yields CASSPTVNTGELFF.

The chain's CDR3 is CASSGTGNNEQFF. The CDR3 coding sequence is TGTGCCAGCTCCGGGACTGGTAACAATGAGCAGTTCTTC. The chain uses TRBV6-5 and TRBJ2-1, with D possibly matching TRBD2 (6 bases). V dropped 8 bases and J dropped 5 bases, with 13 bases sitting between them. CDR1 is MNHEY, CDR2 SVGAGI, per germline. The CDR3 has 13 residues.

V is TRBV2 and J is TRBJ2-3; TRBD2 might be the D (6 bases). This CDR3 has 13 residues. V dropped 11 bases and J dropped 4 bases, with 16 bases sitting between them. Per germline, CDR1 SNHLY and CDR2 FYNNEI. The CDR3 region has the DNA TGTGCCTCCGGTGGGGGGAGAGCAGATACGCAGTATTTT. This sequence encodes CASGGGRADTQYF. The full variable domain, in which reference TRBV2 and TRBJ2-3 provide the parts outside the CDR3, is EPEVTQTPSHQVTQMGQEVILRCVPISNHLYFYWYRQILGQKVEFLVSFYNNEISEKSEIFDDQFSVERPDGSNFTLKIRSTKLEDSAMYFCASGGGRADTQYFGPGTRLTVL.

This clone was seen more than once but under ten times. This chain connects TRBV30 to TRBJ2-5, with 7 bases lining up with TRBD1. Unmatched junction bases numbered 15, after V lost 4 bases and J lost 4 bases. Looked up from germline, CDR1 is GTSNPN and CDR2 is SVGIG (reference sequence). The CDR3 is made up of 16 amino acids. This CDR3 is CAWNSFDRESRETQYF. In DNA, the CDR3 is TGTGCCTGGAATAGCTTCGACAGGGAATCTCGAGAGACCCAGTACTTC.

In its sample, this clone was seen a few times. This chain uses TRBV6-6 with TRBJ1-2; no clear D. V shed 7 bases and J shed 6 bases, with 12 bases lying between them. Germline values: CDR1 MNHNY, CDR2 SVGAGI (reference sequence). The CDR3 covers 12 residues. For the CDR3, the DNA is TGTGCCAGCACCCCGGGCCTGGATGGCTACACCTTC. Translated, it gives CASTPGLDGYTF.

V usage is TRBV27 and J usage is TRBJ2-7; 9 bases line up with TRBD1. Unmatched junction bases numbered 0, after V lost 8 bases and J lost 4 bases. The CDR3 totals 11 residues. The germline V gene has CDR1 MNHEY and CDR2 SMNVEV (reference sequence). This chain's CDR3 is CASGTGYEQYF. The DNA for the CDR3 is TGTGCCAGCGGGACAGGGTACGAGCAGTACTTC.

The rearrangement links TRBV11-2 to TRBJ2-7; no clear D gene. The CDR3 runs 15 residues. The V end lost 8 bases, the J end lost 2 bases, and 19 bases lay between the germline ends. From germline, CDR1 is SGHAT and CDR2 FQNNGV. CDR3 bases: TGTGCCAGCTCCTCTCCACACGACAAGCCCTACGAGCAGTACTTC. As protein: CASSSPHDKPYEQYF.

The chain joins TRBV29-1 to TRBJ1-2; 7 bases fit TRBD1. The junction had 6 bases not matched to a gene; V was cut back by 0 bases and J by 8 bases. CDR1 is SQVTM, CDR2 ANQGSEA, per germline. The CDR3 is 13 amino acids. In DNA form, the CDR3 reads TGCAGCGTTGAAGATGGGAGGGGGCCAGGCTACACCTTC. Translation: CSVEDGRGPGYTF.

The chain uses TRBV9 and TRBJ2-3; the match to TRBD1 covers 8 bases. Trimming at V came to 4 bases and at J to 3 bases, leaving 4 bases not matched to a gene. The CDR3 is 14 residues long. The germline gives CDR1 SGDLS, CDR2 YYNGEE. CDR3 region: CASSTRDRTDTQYF. CDR3 DNA sequence: TGTGCCAGCAGCACCCGGGACAGGACAGATACGCAGTATTTT.

The chain carries TRBV5-1 and TRBJ1-6; unclear D gene. Trimming left V 0 bases short and J 9 bases short, with 4 bases between. Germline V gene data show CDR1 as SGHRS and CDR2 as YFSETQ. The CDR3 sequence is 12 residues long. The CDR3 loop reads CASSLDGSPLHF. CDR3 DNA: TGCGCCAGCAGCTTGGACGGTTCACCCCTCCACTTT. The full variable domain, completed using reference TRBV5-1 and TRBJ1-6, is KAGVTQTPRYLIKTRGQQVTLSCSPISGHRSVSWYQQTPGQGLQFLFEYFSETQRNKGNFPGRFSGRQFSNSRSEMNVSTLELGDSALYLCASSLDGSPLHFGNGTRLTVT.

DNA for the CDR3: TGTGCCACCAGCAGAGATTCAGGGAAGGATCAGCCCCAGCATTTT. It is translated as CATSRDSGKDQPQHF. This chain joins TRBV15 and TRBJ1-5, with D possibly matching TRBD1 (5 bases). This CDR3 is 15 amino acids long. Germline CDR1 and CDR2: LNHNV and YYDKDF (reference sequence). V was cut by 0 bases and J by 5 bases, with 11 bases left in between.

This clone was recorded only once. The chain combines TRBV13 with TRBJ2-7; 12 bases align to TRBD2. After removal of 5 bases from V and 4 bases from J, the junction contained 9 bases not matched to a gene. CDR3 length: 16 residues. Germline CDR1 is PRHDT and CDR2 is FYEKMQ (reference sequence). In DNA, the CDR3 is TGTGCCAGCAGCGGCAGGACTAGCGGGGAACAATACGAGCAGTACTTC. It is translated as CASSGRTSGEQYEQYF.